This TCR beta chain is from a study of shared clonotypes between healthy human individuals. Study-level information: The donor pool was made up of a couple of women and a few men aged 18 to 49. Three plates each covered CD4 naive and memory; CD8 naive two, CD8 memory one.

Using immunoSEQ multiplex PCR, the repertoire was profiled, and TCRdb retains in-frame clones only, with some absent. Counted here are approximately 500,000 clones, about 95% occurring once; the ten biggest clones make up about 0.057%. Per germline, CDR1 SGHAT and CDR2 FQNNGV. The V end was cut by 3 bases, the J end by 6 bases, with 2 bases between. The CDR3 is 10 residues long. This chain uses TRBV11-2 with TRBJ1-2; D is undetermined. This TCR came from a woman aged 30 to 39 in good health. The material sequenced was naive CD4+ T cells sorted from blood. The sample's subset: CD45RA+ positively selected. CDR3 protein: CASSFNGYTF. CDR3 sequence (DNA): TGTGCCAGCAGCTTTAATGGCTACACCTTC. Full variable domain (remainder filled in from reference TRBV11-2 and TRBJ1-2): EAGVAQSPRYKIIEKRQSVAFWCNPISGHATLYWYQQILGQGPKLLIQFQNNGVVDDSQLPKDRFSAERLKGVDSTLKIQPAKLEDSAVYLCASSFNGYTFGSGTRLTVV.